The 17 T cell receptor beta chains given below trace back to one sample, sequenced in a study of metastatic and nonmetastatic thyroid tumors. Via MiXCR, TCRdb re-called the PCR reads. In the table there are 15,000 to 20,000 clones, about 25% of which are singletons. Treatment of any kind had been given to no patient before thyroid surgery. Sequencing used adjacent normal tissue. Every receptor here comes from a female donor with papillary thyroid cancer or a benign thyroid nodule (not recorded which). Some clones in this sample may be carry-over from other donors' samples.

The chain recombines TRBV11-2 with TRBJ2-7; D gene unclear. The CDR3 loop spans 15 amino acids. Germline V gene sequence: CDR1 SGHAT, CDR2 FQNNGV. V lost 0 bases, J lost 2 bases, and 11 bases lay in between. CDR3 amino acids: CASSLDIGPTYEQYF. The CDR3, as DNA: TGTGCCAGCAGCTTAGATATCGGACCTACCTACGAGCAGTACTTC.

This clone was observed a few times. CDR3: CASSLGRQGAQVAGYTF. The CDR3 DNA reads as TGTGCCAGCAGCTTAGGAAGACAGGGGGCGCAGGTAGCTGGCTACACCTTC. The gene calls are TRBV11-2 and TRBJ1-2; 10 nucleotides agree with TRBD1. CDR3 size: 17 residues. Trimming removed 1 base from V and 7 bases from J; junction bases left unmatched: 12. The germline V gene encodes CDR1 SGHAT and CDR2 FQNNGV.

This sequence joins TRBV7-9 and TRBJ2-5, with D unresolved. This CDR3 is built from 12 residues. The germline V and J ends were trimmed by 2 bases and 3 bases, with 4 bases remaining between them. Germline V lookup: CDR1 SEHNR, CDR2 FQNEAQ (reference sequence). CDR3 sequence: CASSLKEETQYF. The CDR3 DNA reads TGTGCCAGCAGCTTAAAGGAAGAGACCCAGTACTTC.

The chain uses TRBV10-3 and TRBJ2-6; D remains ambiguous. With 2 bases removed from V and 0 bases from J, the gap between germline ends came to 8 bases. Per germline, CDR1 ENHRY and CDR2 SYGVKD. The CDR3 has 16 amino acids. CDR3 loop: CAISEDGNSGANVLTF. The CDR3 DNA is TGTGCCATCAGTGAGGACGGCAACTCTGGGGCCAACGTCCTGACTTTC.

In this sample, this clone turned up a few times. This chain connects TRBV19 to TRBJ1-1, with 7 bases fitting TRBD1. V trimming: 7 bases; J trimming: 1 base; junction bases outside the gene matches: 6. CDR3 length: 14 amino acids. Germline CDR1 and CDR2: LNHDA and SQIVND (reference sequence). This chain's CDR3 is CASNLQGTNTEAFF. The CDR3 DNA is TGTGCCAGTAATCTACAGGGGACGAACACTGAAGCTTTCTTT.

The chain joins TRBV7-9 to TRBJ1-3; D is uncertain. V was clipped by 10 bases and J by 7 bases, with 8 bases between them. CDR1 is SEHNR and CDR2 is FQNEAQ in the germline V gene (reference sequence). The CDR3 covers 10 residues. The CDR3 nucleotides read TGTGCCACCTCAAAGAACACCATATATTTT. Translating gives CATSKNTIYF.

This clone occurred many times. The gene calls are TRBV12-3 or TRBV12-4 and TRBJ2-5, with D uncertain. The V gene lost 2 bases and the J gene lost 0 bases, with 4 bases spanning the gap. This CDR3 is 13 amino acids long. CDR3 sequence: CASSLQYQETQYF. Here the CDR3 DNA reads TGTGCCAGCAGTTTACAGTACCAAGAGACCCAGTACTTC.

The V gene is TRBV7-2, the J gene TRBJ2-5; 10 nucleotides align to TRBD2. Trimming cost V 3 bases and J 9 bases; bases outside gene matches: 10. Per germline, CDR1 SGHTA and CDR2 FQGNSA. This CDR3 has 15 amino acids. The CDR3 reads CASSFGPSGGGAQYF. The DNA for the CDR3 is TGTGCCAGCAGCTTCGGTCCTAGCGGGGGTGGGGCCCAGTACTTC.

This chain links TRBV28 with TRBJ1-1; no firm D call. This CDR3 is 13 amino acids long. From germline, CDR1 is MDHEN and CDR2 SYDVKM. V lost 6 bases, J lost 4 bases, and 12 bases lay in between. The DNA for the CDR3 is TGTGCCAGCAGCCTCCGGGAGCTCACTGAAGCTTTCTTT. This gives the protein CASSLRELTEAFF.

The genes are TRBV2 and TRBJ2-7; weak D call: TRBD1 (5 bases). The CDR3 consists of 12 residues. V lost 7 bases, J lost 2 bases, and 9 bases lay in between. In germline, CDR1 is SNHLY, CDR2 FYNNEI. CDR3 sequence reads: CASNRTPYEQYF. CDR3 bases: TGTGCCAGCAACAGGACCCCCTACGAGCAGTACTTC.

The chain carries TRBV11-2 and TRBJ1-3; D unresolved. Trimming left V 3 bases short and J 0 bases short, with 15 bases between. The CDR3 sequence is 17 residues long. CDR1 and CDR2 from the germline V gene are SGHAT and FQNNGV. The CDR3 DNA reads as TGTGCCAGCAGCTTGTTGCGGGTTCCCTTCTCTGGAAACACCATATATTTT. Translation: CASSLLRVPFSGNTIYF.

CDR3 DNA: TGTGCCAGCAGCCAATATCGGAGCCCAGCTTTCTTT. This sequence encodes CASSQYRSPAFF. V usage is TRBV3-1 and J usage is TRBJ1-1; no firm D call. The germline V gene encodes CDR1 LGHDT and CDR2 YNNKEL (reference sequence). This CDR3 is built from 12 residues. Trimming took off 2 bases at V and 10 bases at J, with 11 bases between the two ends.

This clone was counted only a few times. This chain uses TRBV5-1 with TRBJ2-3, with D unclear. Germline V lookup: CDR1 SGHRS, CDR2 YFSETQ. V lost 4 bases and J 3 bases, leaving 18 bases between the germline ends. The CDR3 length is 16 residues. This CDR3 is CASSPEQVVRTDTQYF. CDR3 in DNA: TGCGCCAGCAGCCCCGAGCAGGTGGTGAGGACAGATACGCAGTATTTT.

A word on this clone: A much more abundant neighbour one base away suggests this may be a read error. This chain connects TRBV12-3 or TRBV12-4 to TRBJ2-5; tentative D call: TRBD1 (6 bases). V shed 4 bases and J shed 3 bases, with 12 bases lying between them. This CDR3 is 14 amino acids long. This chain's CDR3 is CASSYTWTEETQYF. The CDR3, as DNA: TGTGCCAGCAGTTATACCTGGACAGAAGAGACCCAGTACTTC.

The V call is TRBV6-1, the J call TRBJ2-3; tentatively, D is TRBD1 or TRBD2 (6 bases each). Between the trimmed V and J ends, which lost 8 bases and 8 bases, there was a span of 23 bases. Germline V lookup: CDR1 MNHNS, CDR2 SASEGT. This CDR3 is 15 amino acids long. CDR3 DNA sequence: TGTGCCAGCTCCTGGGGGGCCAACAGGAGAGGTACGCAGTATTTT. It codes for CASSWGANRRGTQYF.

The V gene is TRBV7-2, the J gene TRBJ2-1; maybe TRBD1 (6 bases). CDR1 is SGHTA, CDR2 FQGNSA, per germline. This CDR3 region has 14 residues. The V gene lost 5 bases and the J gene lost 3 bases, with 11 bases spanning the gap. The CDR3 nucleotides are TGTGCCAGCAGCCAGGGGTCCGGCTACAATGAGCAGTTCTTC. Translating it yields CASSQGSGYNEQFF.

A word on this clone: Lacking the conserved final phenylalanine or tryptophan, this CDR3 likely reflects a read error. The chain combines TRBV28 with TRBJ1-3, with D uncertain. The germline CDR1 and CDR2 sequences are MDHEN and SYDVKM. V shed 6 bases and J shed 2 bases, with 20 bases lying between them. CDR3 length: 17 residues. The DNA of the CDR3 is TGTGCCAGCAGGCCCCTCCTGACGGGTATCGCTGGAAACACCATATATGCT. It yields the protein CASRPLLTGIAGNTIYA.